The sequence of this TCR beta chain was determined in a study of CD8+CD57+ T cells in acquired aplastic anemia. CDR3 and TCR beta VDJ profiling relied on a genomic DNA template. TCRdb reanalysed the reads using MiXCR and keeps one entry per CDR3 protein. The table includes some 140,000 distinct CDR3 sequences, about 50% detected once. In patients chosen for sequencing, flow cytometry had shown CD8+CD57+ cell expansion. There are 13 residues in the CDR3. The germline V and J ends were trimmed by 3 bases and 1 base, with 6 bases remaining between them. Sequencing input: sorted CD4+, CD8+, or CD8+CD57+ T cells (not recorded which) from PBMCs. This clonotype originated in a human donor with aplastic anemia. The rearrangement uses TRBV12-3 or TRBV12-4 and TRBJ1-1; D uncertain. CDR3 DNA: TGTGCCAGCAGTTTCGTTGCGAACACTGAAGCTTTCTTT. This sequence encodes CASSFVANTEAFF.